This TCR beta chain was sequenced during a study of OX40 agonist ivuxolimab in advanced cancers. TCRdb's copy holds only in-frame clones and misses some; the assay was immunoSEQ multiplex PCR. Of about 58,000 clones listed, roughly 85% were seen once; the top ten hold approximately 2.8%. The sample here was CD4+ or CD8+ T cells sorted from blood, taken in a trial of the OX40 agonist ivuxolimab. This TCR derives from an adult with an advanced solid tumor such as melanoma, head and neck, liver or kidney cancer.

CDR3 in amino acids: CASSKDPLGVPYEQYF. CDR3 in DNA: TGTGCCAGCAGCAAAGACCCCCTGGGGGTACCCTACGAGCAGTACTTC. This chain uses TRBV21-1 with TRBJ2-7. TRBV21-1 is marked as a pseudogene. This CDR3 is built from 16 residues.